The rows below give T cell receptor beta chains drawn from one sample of a study of cytomegalovirus exposure and HLA in healthy donors. TCRdb keeps only in-frame clones here, not all; method: immunoSEQ multiplex PCR. The sample holds under 200,000 clones, roughly nine tenths seen once. Input material: PBMCs. The receptors were gathered from a woman in her twenties or thirties in good health and CMV-seronegative. The CDR3 runs from the conserved cysteine through the conserved F or W. Each record gives: clone size, V gene, D gene, J gene, CDR3 protein, CDR3 DNA. D genes are given only for firm matches. Expanded clones are given a class, and other clones once, few, many or no size at all.

clone size: -; V gene: TRBV13; D gene: TRBD1; J gene: TRBJ1-2; CDR3 protein: CASSLLRQGYGYTF; CDR3 DNA: TGTGCCAGCAGCCTACTCCGACAGGGCTATGGCTACACCTTC
clone size: -; V gene: TRBV15; D gene: -; J gene: TRBJ1-5; CDR3 protein: CATSRDRTSNQPQHF; CDR3 DNA: TGTGCCACCAGCAGAGACCGAACCAGCAATCAGCCCCAGCATTTT
clone size: -; V gene: TRBV29-1; D gene: -; J gene: TRBJ1-2; CDR3 protein: CSVDHTQRWSGYTF; CDR3 DNA: TGCAGCGTTGATCACACCCAGCGTTGGTCTGGCTACACCTTC
clone size: few; V gene: TRBV2; D gene: TRBD2; J gene: TRBJ2-3; CDR3 protein: CASTGGPDTQYF; CDR3 DNA: TGTGCCAGCACGGGGGGGCCAGATACGCAGTATTTT
clone size: few; V gene: TRBV7-9; D gene: -; J gene: TRBJ1-3; CDR3 protein: CASSEQGWNTIYF; CDR3 DNA: TGTGCCAGCAGCGAGCAGGGGTGGAACACCATATATTTT
clone size: -; V gene: TRBV18; D gene: -; J gene: TRBJ2-5; CDR3 protein: CASSPSVETQYF; CDR3 DNA: TGTGCCAGCTCACCAAGCGTAGAGACCCAGTACTTC
clone size: -; V gene: TRBV7-9; D gene: -; J gene: TRBJ1-2; CDR3 protein: CASRPRLNYGYTF; CDR3 DNA: TGTGCCAGCAGGCCAAGGCTAAACTATGGCTACACCTTC
clone size: -; V gene: TRBV2; D gene: -; J gene: TRBJ2-1; CDR3 protein: CASKQYRSSYNEQFF; CDR3 DNA: TGTGCCAGCAAACAGTACAGAAGCTCCTACAATGAGCAGTTCTTC
clone size: -; V gene: TRBV19; D gene: TRBD2; J gene: TRBJ2-5; CDR3 protein: CASSSGGPGETQYF; CDR3 DNA: TGTGCCAGTAGTAGCGGGGGACCGGGGGAGACCCAGTACTTC
clone size: -; V gene: TRBV5-4; D gene: TRBD1; J gene: TRBJ1-1; CDR3 protein: CASSTRDRGAEAFF; CDR3 DNA: TGTGCCAGCAGCACCCGGGACAGGGGGGCTGAAGCTTTCTTT
clone size: -; V gene: TRBV7-3; D gene: -; J gene: TRBJ1-1; CDR3 protein: CASSSTKILNTEAFF; CDR3 DNA: TGTGCCAGCAGCTCCACAAAGATCTTGAACACTGAAGCTTTCTTT
clone size: -; V gene: TRBV5-5; D gene: -; J gene: TRBJ1-1; CDR3 protein: CASSLYVGNTEAFF; CDR3 DNA: TGTGCCAGCAGCTTGTACGTGGGTAACACTGAAGCTTTCTTT
clone size: -; V gene: TRBV19; D gene: -; J gene: TRBJ1-1; CDR3 protein: CASSWEGGTEAFF; CDR3 DNA: TGTGCCAGTAGTTGGGAGGGGGGGACTGAAGCTTTCTTT
clone size: -; V gene: TRBV13; D gene: TRBD2; J gene: TRBJ2-1; CDR3 protein: CASSPALSGRGWEQFF; CDR3 DNA: TGTGCCAGCAGCCCTGCGCTTAGCGGGAGGGGGTGGGAGCAGTTCTTC
clone size: -; V gene: TRBV25-1; D gene: TRBD1; J gene: TRBJ2-3; CDR3 protein: CASSLGDRGSDTQYF; CDR3 DNA: TGTGCCAGCAGCCTCGGGGACAGGGGGTCAGATACGCAGTATTTT
clone size: -; V gene: TRBV28; D gene: -; J gene: TRBJ2-3; CDR3 protein: CASSLFGASTDTQYF; CDR3 DNA: TGTGCCAGCAGTTTGTTTGGTGCTAGCACAGATACGCAGTATTTT
clone size: -; V gene: TRBV7-2; D gene: TRBD2; J gene: TRBJ2-7; CDR3 protein: CASSASGRASYEQYF; CDR3 DNA: TGTGCCAGCAGCGCAAGCGGGAGGGCCTCCTACGAGCAGTACTTC
clone size: -; V gene: TRBV7-8; D gene: TRBD1; J gene: TRBJ2-1; CDR3 protein: CASRIQGASSYNEQFF; CDR3 DNA: TGTGCCAGCAGAATACAGGGGGCCAGCTCCTACAATGAGCAGTTCTTC
clone size: -; V gene: TRBV7-9; D gene: -; J gene: TRBJ2-1; CDR3 protein: CASAGGGPDQFF; CDR3 DNA: TGTGCCAGCGCCGGCGGAGGGCCCGACCAGTTCTTC
clone size: -; V gene: TRBV29-1; D gene: -; J gene: TRBJ1-1; CDR3 protein: CSARGVGAENTEAFF; CDR3 DNA: TGCAGCGCGCGAGGGGTGGGGGCAGAAAACACTGAAGCTTTCTTT
clone size: -; V gene: TRBV6-5; D gene: -; J gene: TRBJ1-1; CDR3 protein: CASSYTWSANTEAFF; CDR3 DNA: TGTGCCAGCAGTTACACCTGGTCAGCTAACACTGAAGCTTTCTTT
clone size: -; V gene: TRBV6-1; D gene: -; J gene: TRBJ2-3; CDR3 protein: CASSEAGLGSDTQYF; CDR3 DNA: TGTGCCAGCAGTGAGGCGGGACTGGGCTCAGATACGCAGTATTTT
clone size: -; V gene: TRBV6-1; D gene: TRBD1; J gene: TRBJ2-2; CDR3 protein: CASSGTGNTGELFF; CDR3 DNA: TGTGCCAGCTCCGGGACAGGGAACACCGGGGAGCTGTTTTTT
clone size: -; V gene: TRBV19; D gene: -; J gene: TRBJ2-3; CDR3 protein: CASSRAGHSTDTQYF; CDR3 DNA: TGTGCCAGTAGTAGGGCAGGCCATAGCACAGATACGCAGTATTTT
clone size: few; V gene: TRBV28; D gene: TRBD1; J gene: TRBJ1-5; CDR3 protein: CASRRAGTGNQPQHF; CDR3 DNA: TGTGCCAGCAGACGAGCCGGGACAGGGAATCAGCCCCAGCATTTT
clone size: -; V gene: TRBV4-3; D gene: -; J gene: TRBJ2-4; CDR3 protein: CASSQDFDRGRGIQYF; CDR3 DNA: TGCGCCAGCAGCCAAGATTTTGACCGGGGTCGTGGCATTCAGTACTTC
clone size: -; V gene: TRBV4-3; D gene: -; J gene: TRBJ2-1; CDR3 protein: CASSPRAFGSTYNEQFF; CDR3 DNA: TGCGCCAGCAGCCCAAGAGCTTTCGGCAGTACATACAATGAGCAGTTCTTC
clone size: -; V gene: TRBV27; D gene: TRBD1; J gene: TRBJ2-1; CDR3 protein: CASSRTGGSIYNEQFF; CDR3 DNA: TGTGCCAGCAGTCGTACAGGGGGGTCAATTTACAATGAGCAGTTCTTC
clone size: -; V gene: TRBV5-8; D gene: -; J gene: TRBJ1-2; CDR3 protein: CASSFYEFNYGYTF; CDR3 DNA: TGTGCCAGCAGCTTTTATGAGTTTAACTATGGCTACACCTTC
clone size: -; V gene: TRBV29-1; D gene: TRBD1; J gene: TRBJ1-1; CDR3 protein: CSAGRDSSNTEAFF; CDR3 DNA: TGCAGCGCTGGGAGGGACAGTTCAAACACTGAAGCTTTCTTT
clone size: -; V gene: TRBV4-2; D gene: TRBD2; J gene: TRBJ2-5; CDR3 protein: CASSQQLAGGSETQYF; CDR3 DNA: TGTGCCAGCAGCCAACAACTAGCGGGAGGGTCGGAGACCCAGTACTTC
clone size: -; V gene: TRBV6-6; D gene: TRBD1; J gene: TRBJ1-2; CDR3 protein: CASSGRGGNYGYTF; CDR3 DNA: TGTGCCAGCAGTGGCCGAGGGGGCAACTATGGCTACACCTTC
clone size: -; V gene: TRBV27; D gene: -; J gene: TRBJ2-4; CDR3 protein: CASSLSPAKNIQYF; CDR3 DNA: TGTGCCAGCAGTTTATCCCCCGCCAAAAACATTCAGTACTTC
clone size: -; V gene: TRBV11-2; D gene: -; J gene: TRBJ2-5; CDR3 protein: CASSLELAGQGRGSRKTQYF; CDR3 DNA: TGTGCCAGCAGCTTAGAACTAGCGGGACAGGGCCGGGGTTCAAGAAAGACCCAGTACTTC
clone size: -; V gene: TRBV19; D gene: -; J gene: TRBJ2-1; CDR3 protein: CASSRGEYNEQFF; CDR3 DNA: TGTGCCAGTAGTCGGGGCGAATACAATGAGCAGTTCTTC
clone size: few; V gene: TRBV4-3; D gene: -; J gene: TRBJ2-7; CDR3 protein: CASSQDPGGTSYEQYF; CDR3 DNA: TGCGCCAGCAGCCAAGATCCGGGCGGGACCTCCTACGAGCAGTACTTC
clone size: -; V gene: TRBV2; D gene: TRBD1; J gene: TRBJ1-5; CDR3 protein: CASGQGQWQPQHF; CDR3 DNA: TGTGCCAGCGGACAGGGGCAGTGGCAGCCCCAGCATTTT
clone size: -; V gene: TRBV5-5; D gene: TRBD1; J gene: TRBJ2-2; CDR3 protein: CASSFDRGLETDTGELFF; CDR3 DNA: TGTGCCAGCAGCTTTGACAGGGGCCTAGAAACGGACACCGGGGAGCTGTTTTTT
clone size: -; V gene: TRBV9; D gene: TRBD1; J gene: TRBJ1-1; CDR3 protein: CASSPRQGMNTEAFF; CDR3 DNA: TGTGCCAGCAGCCCAAGACAGGGAATGAACACTGAAGCTTTCTTT
clone size: -; V gene: TRBV5-6; D gene: TRBD1; J gene: TRBJ2-7; CDR3 protein: CASSYRGHYEQYF; CDR3 DNA: TGTGCCAGCAGCTACAGGGGGCACTACGAGCAGTACTTC
clone size: -; V gene: TRBV21-1; D gene: -; J gene: TRBJ1-5; CDR3 protein: CASSKGQANGNQPQHF; CDR3 DNA: TGTGCCAGCAGCAAAGGGCAGGCTAACGGCAATCAGCCCCAGCATTTT
clone size: -; V gene: TRBV5-1; D gene: -; J gene: TRBJ1-4; CDR3 protein: CASSLDRTNEKLFF; CDR3 DNA: TGCGCCAGCAGCTTGGACAGAACTAATGAAAAACTGTTTTTT
clone size: -; V gene: TRBV19; D gene: TRBD2; J gene: TRBJ2-1; CDR3 protein: CASSIRALAVREQFF; CDR3 DNA: TGTGCCAGTAGTATAAGGGCCCTAGCGGTTCGTGAGCAGTTCTTC
clone size: -; V gene: TRBV6-1; D gene: TRBD1; J gene: TRBJ1-4; CDR3 protein: CASSGQGANEKLFF; CDR3 DNA: TGTGCCAGCAGTGGACAGGGCGCTAATGAAAAACTGTTTTTT
clone size: -; V gene: TRBV30; D gene: TRBD2; J gene: TRBJ2-2; CDR3 protein: CAWSGLAGELFF; CDR3 DNA: TGTGCCTGGAGTGGACTAGCGGGGGAGCTGTTTTTT
clone size: -; V gene: TRBV9; D gene: -; J gene: TRBJ2-2; CDR3 protein: CASSVGPGDPGELFF; CDR3 DNA: TGTGCCAGCAGCGTAGGACCAGGGGATCCCGGGGAGCTGTTTTTT
clone size: -; V gene: TRBV5-6; D gene: TRBD1; J gene: TRBJ2-7; CDR3 protein: CASSLETTGKSYEQYF; CDR3 DNA: TGTGCCAGCAGCTTGGAGACGACAGGGAAATCCTACGAGCAGTACTTC
clone size: once; V gene: TRBV19; D gene: TRBD2; J gene: TRBJ2-1; CDR3 protein: CASSRGTSGRGEQFF; CDR3 DNA: TGTGCCAGTAGTAGGGGAACTAGCGGGAGGGGGGAGCAGTTCTTC
clone size: few; V gene: TRBV6-5; D gene: -; J gene: TRBJ2-6; CDR3 protein: CASSYSGGSGANVLTF; CDR3 DNA: TGTGCCAGCAGTTACTCGGGGGGCTCTGGGGCCAACGTCCTGACTTTC
clone size: -; V gene: TRBV19; D gene: -; J gene: TRBJ1-5; CDR3 protein: CASSSGQPQHF; CDR3 DNA: TGTGCCAGTAGTTCGGGTCAGCCCCAGCATTTT